The clone carrying this T cell receptor (beta chain) was detected ten times or more. Its antigen remains unknown. Libraries of TCR beta came from quantitative 5'-RACE with molecular barcodes. TCRdb used MiXCR to reprocess the 5' RACE reads, holding one entry per CDR3 protein. Of about 130,000 distinct CDR3 sequences in the sample, around 7% were seen once. These data originate in a study of CD8 T cells in ankylosing spondylitis. General study findings and limits: Characteristic of ankylosing spondylitis blood, it appeared, was a TCR beta motif comprising about eight highly homologous variants. Matched ankylosing spondylitis synovial fluid reportedly showed significant enrichment of disease-linked clones. Disease-linked clones bore a CD8+ phenotype and were relatively rare in peripheral blood.

From germline, CDR1 is DFQATT and CDR2 SNEGSKA (reference sequence). The CDR3 loop spans 15 amino acids. V lost 7 bases, J lost 7 bases, and 23 bases lay in between. This chain links TRBV20-1 with TRBJ1-5, with a tentative D call TRBD1 (5 bases). Sequenced sample: blood, either unsorted or a sorted T cell fraction (not recorded which). The source of this sequence is a male donor with ankylosing spondylitis or in good health (not recorded which). CDR3: CSVPSRGNTDQPQHF. DNA for the CDR3: TGCAGTGTCCCCTCTCGGGGGAATACCGACCAGCCCCAGCATTTT.